This TCR beta chain stems from a study of identifying expanded T cells in peripheral blood. No infections or other immune events were documented during collection. TCRdb's copy holds only in-frame clones and misses some; the assay was immunoSEQ multiplex PCR. The sample yields 100,000 to 150,000 clones, approximately 86% seen once. About this clone itself: Its antigen is unknown.

General study results and limits: Two-week clone count variance significantly increased as total template count grew.

The sequence was collected from a person aged 18 to 75 in good health. Sequencing was done on a sample of blood.

Here the CDR3 reads CASSPGAGTEAFF. The CDR3 bases are TGTGCCAGCTCACCAGGGGCTGGAACTGAAGCTTTCTTT. This chain uses TRBV18 with TRBJ1-1, with a possible D match to TRBD1 (5 bases). Germline values: CDR1 KGHSH, CDR2 LQKENI. V gave up 2 bases and J gave up 5 bases, with 9 bases separating them. This CDR3 has 13 amino acids.